The rows below give T cell receptor beta chains drawn from one sample of a study of technical replicates of blood from several donors. The table came from immunoSEQ multiplex PCR; TCRdb's copy has only in-frame clones and leaves some out. Of tens of thousands of clones in the sample, about 96% were seen once. The sample comprised T cells isolated from PBMCs. All receptors derive from a human donor in good health. The CDR3 runs from the conserved cysteine through the conserved F or W. The D gene is left open where the match is weak. Where a row states a size, it is once, few, many or the class of an expanded clone; other rows omit it.

clone_size	d_call	v_call	j_call	cdr3_aa	cdr3_nt
.	TRBD1	TRBV6-1	TRBJ2-3	CATFRTGEKDTQYF	TGTGCCACTTTTCGGACAGGGGAGAAAGATACGCAGTATTTT
.	.	TRBV19	TRBJ1-5	CASRGGALSNQPQHF	TGTGCCAGTAGAGGGGGGGCTTTGAGCAATCAGCCCCAGCATTTT
once	.	TRBV27	TRBJ1-5	CASSLVYSNQPQHF	TGTGCCAGCAGCCTAGTATATAGCAATCAGCCCCAGCATTTT
.	.	TRBV7-8	TRBJ2-7	CASSLALVRFEQYF	TGTGCCAGCAGCTTAGCGCTCGTCAGGTTCGAGCAGTACTTC
.	TRBD2	TRBV11-2	TRBJ2-2	CASTTSVDTGELFF	TGTGCCAGCACAACTAGCGTGGACACCGGGGAGCTGTTTTTT
.	TRBD1	TRBV19	TRBJ1-5	CAGGTVNQPQHF	TGTGCCGGAGGGACAGTTAATCAGCCCCAGCATTTT
once	TRBD1	TRBV6-6	TRBJ1-5	CASIRTGDGNQPQHF	TGTGCCAGCATTCGAACAGGGGACGGCAATCAGCCCCAGCATTTT
.	.	TRBV6-5	TRBJ1-1	CASSYSEGVSAFF	TGTGCCAGCAGTTACTCCGAGGGGGTTTCGGCTTTCTTT
.	TRBD1	TRBV28	TRBJ1-2	CASRSGQTNGYTF	TGTGCCAGCAGGTCGGGACAGACGAATGGCTACACCTTC
.	.	TRBV5-4	TRBJ2-4	CASRITGVGAKNIQYF	TGTGCCAGCAGGATCACGGGGGTCGGGGCCAAAAACATTCAGTACTTC
.	TRBD2	TRBV14	TRBJ2-1	CASSQAQASSGRRFF	TGTGCCAGCAGCCAAGCCCAAGCGTCCAGCGGGAGAAGGTTCTTC
few	.	TRBV2	TRBJ2-1	CASSGEGKFF	TGTGCCAGCAGCGGGGAAGGCAAGTTCTTC
.	.	TRBV6-5	TRBJ1-2	CASSRGTSDYGYTF	TGTGCCAGCAGTCGAGGGACATCGGATTATGGCTACACCTTC
.	.	TRBV6-6	TRBJ1-5	CASSYSEGSGNQPQHF	TGTGCCAGCAGTTACTCTGAGGGATCGGGCAATCAGCCCCAGCATTTT
.	.	TRBV7-2	TRBJ1-1	CASSQVRVVNTEAFF	TGTGCCAGCAGCCAAGTGAGGGTGGTGAACACTGAAGCTTTCTTT
.	.	TRBV2	TRBJ2-7	CASSASAGDSYEQYF	TGTGCCAGCAGTGCGTCAGCAGGCGATTCCTACGAGCAGTACTTC
once	TRBD1	TRBV6-1	TRBJ1-2	CASSQDRGGGYTF	TGTGCCAGCAGTCAGGACAGGGGTGGCGGCTACACCTTC
.	.	TRBV19	TRBJ1-1	CASSIIGGTEAFF	TGTGCCAGTAGTATAATAGGGGGCACTGAAGCTTTCTTT
.	TRBD1	TRBV10-3	TRBJ2-2	CAISDRTGAGASNTGELFF	TGTGCCATCAGTGACAGGACAGGGGCTGGGGCCTCGAACACCGGGGAGCTGTTTTTT
.	TRBD1	TRBV4-1	TRBJ1-1	CASSLRQGVNTEAFF	TGCGCCAGCAGCCTCCGACAGGGGGTGAACACTGAAGCTTTCTTT
.	.	TRBV6-1	TRBJ1-1	CASSIRANTEAFF	TGTGCCAGCAGTATAAGAGCAAACACTGAAGCTTTCTTT
.	TRBD1	TRBV29-1	TRBJ2-3	CSARDSHYTDTQYF	TGCAGCGCGAGGGACAGCCATTACACAGATACGCAGTATTTT
.	.	TRBV6-5	TRBJ1-2	CASIGGYGYTF	TGTGCCAGCATAGGGGGCTATGGCTACACCTTC
.	.	TRBV10-1	TRBJ2-1	CASTGFLGGEQFF	TGCGCCAGCACGGGGTTTCTCGGAGGTGAGCAGTTCTTC
.	TRBD1	TRBV7-2	TRBJ1-2	CASIGPGQGGYGYTF	TGTGCCAGCATCGGTCCGGGACAGGGAGGCTATGGCTACACCTTC
.	TRBD2	TRBV6-4	TRBJ2-2	CASSEPSGRAYGELFF	TGTGCCAGCAGTGAACCTAGCGGGAGGGCGTACGGGGAGCTGTTTTTT
.	TRBD2	TRBV5-1	TRBJ2-7	CASRMLAGTYEQYF	TGCGCCAGTCGAATGCTAGCGGGGACCTACGAGCAGTACTTC
.	.	TRBV19	TRBJ1-1	CASTPPTDLNTEAFF	TGTGCCAGTACCCCGCCGACAGACCTGAACACTGAAGCTTTCTTT
.	.	TRBV9	TRBJ2-7	CASSVGPGRSYEQYF	TGTGCCAGCAGCGTAGGACCGGGTCGATCCTACGAGCAGTACTTC
.	.	TRBV11-2	TRBJ2-7	CASSLRGGRRQISYEQYF	TGTGCCAGCAGCTTAAGAGGGGGAAGGAGACAAATTTCCTACGAGCAGTACTTC